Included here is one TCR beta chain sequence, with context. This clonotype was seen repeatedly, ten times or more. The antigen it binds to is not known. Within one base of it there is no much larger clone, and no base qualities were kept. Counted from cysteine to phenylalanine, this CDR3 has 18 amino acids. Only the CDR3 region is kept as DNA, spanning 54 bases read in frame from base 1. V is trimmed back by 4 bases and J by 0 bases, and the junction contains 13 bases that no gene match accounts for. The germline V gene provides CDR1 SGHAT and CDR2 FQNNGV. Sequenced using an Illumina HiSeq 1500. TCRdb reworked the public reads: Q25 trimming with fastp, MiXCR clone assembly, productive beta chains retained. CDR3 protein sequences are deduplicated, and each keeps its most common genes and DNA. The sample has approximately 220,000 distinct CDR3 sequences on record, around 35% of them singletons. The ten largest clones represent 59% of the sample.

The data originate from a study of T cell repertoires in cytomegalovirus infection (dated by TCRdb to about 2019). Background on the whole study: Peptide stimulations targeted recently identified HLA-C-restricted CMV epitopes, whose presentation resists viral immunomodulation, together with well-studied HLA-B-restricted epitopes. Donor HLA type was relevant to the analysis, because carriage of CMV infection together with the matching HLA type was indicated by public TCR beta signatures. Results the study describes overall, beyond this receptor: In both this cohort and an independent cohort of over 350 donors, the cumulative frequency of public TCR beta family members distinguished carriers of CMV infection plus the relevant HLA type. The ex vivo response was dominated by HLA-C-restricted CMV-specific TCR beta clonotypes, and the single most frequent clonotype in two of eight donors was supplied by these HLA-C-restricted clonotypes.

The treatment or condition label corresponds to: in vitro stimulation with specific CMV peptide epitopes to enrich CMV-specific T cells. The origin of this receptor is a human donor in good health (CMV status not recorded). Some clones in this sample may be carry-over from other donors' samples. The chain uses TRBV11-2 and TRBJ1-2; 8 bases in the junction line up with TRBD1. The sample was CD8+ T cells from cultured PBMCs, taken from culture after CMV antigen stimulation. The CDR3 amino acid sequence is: CASSSPGTGELSNYGYTF. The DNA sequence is TGTGCCAGCAGCTCTCCCGGGACAGGCGAACTCTCTAACTATGGCTACACCTTC.